The rows below give T cell receptor beta chains drawn from one sample of a study of blood T cell repertoires in COVID-19. TCRdb keeps only in-frame clones here, not all; method: immunoSEQ multiplex PCR. Of about 250,000 clones listed, about 82% were seen once; the top ten hold about 5.4%. The sample comprised peripheral blood. These receptors were taken from a woman of 80 years or more with COVID-19, enrolled during active disease. Both conserved end residues are part of each CDR3. The order of the fields is D gene, J gene, V gene, clone size, CDR3 DNA, CDR3 protein. A D gene is named only where the DNA matches it firmly. Clone size is stated in some rows and not others, as once, few, many or a class when expanded.

D: TRBD2; J: TRBJ2-3; V: TRBV5-5; size: -; DNA: TGTGCCAGCGCAATGACTAGCGGGTCCTCTCGCACAGATACGCAGTATTTT; CDR3: CASAMTSGSSRTDTQYF
D: -; J: TRBJ1-1; V: TRBV3-1/TRBV3-2; size: -; DNA: TGTGCCAGCAGCCAAGATCTCGGGGGGGCGGAGGCTTTCTTT; CDR3: CASSQDLGGAEAFF
D: TRBD2; J: TRBJ2-3; V: TRBV5-1; size: -; DNA: TGCGCCAGCAGAACCAGCGGGGAGAACACAGATACGCAGTATTTT; CDR3: CASRTSGENTDTQYF
D: TRBD1; J: TRBJ1-3; V: TRBV5-4; size: few; DNA: TGTGCCAGCAGCCAGACAGGGGCTGGAAACACCATATATTTT; CDR3: CASSQTGAGNTIYF
D: TRBD1; J: TRBJ1-1; V: TRBV24-1; size: -; DNA: TGTGCCACCAGTGATGGGGACAGGGGAAATACTGAAGCTTTCTTT; CDR3: CATSDGDRGNTEAFF
D: -; J: TRBJ2-2; V: TRBV10-2; size: -; DNA: TGCGCCAGCAGAAATTCCGCGGTGGGGGGTCGAACCGGGGAGCTGTTTTTT; CDR3: CASRNSAVGGRTGELFF
D: TRBD1; J: TRBJ1-6; V: TRBV28; size: few; DNA: TGTGCCAGCAAGGGGACAGGGCAAAATTCACCCCTCCACTTT; CDR3: CASKGTGQNSPLHF
D: TRBD1; J: TRBJ1-2; V: TRBV4-1; size: once; DNA: TGCGCCAGCAGCCAAGATTTGCAGGGGGCGATGTTCTATGGCTACACCTTC; CDR3: CASSQDLQGAMFYGYTF
D: TRBD1; J: TRBJ1-1; V: TRBV6-5; size: -; DNA: TGTGCCAGCAGTTCCGTGAGGGACAGGGCGACCACTGAAGCTTTCTTT; CDR3: CASSSVRDRATTEAFF
D: TRBD2; J: TRBJ2-3; V: TRBV7-3; size: -; DNA: TGTGCCAGCAGCCCCGGGGGGGTGAGAACAGATACGCAGTATTTT; CDR3: CASSPGGVRTDTQYF
D: -; J: TRBJ2-5; V: TRBV3-1/TRBV3-2; size: -; DNA: TGTGCCAGCAGCCAAGGGGTAGGCCCGGAGGAGACCCAGTACTTC; CDR3: CASSQGVGPEETQYF
D: TRBD1; J: TRBJ2-6; V: TRBV28; size: -; DNA: TGTGCCAGCAGTTTATGGCAGGGGGCGTCAGGGGCCAACGTCCTGACTTTC; CDR3: CASSLWQGASGANVLTF
D: TRBD1; J: TRBJ1-1; V: TRBV7-9; size: -; DNA: TGTGCCAGCAGCCGTTCAGGGGGCGGGACTGAAGCTTTCTTT; CDR3: CASSRSGGGTEAFF
D: TRBD2; J: TRBJ2-1; V: TRBV7-6; size: -; DNA: TGTGCCAGCAGCTTGACTAGCGCCGTCTCTCTTGAGCAGTTCTTC; CDR3: CASSLTSAVSLEQFF
D: -; J: TRBJ1-6; V: TRBV5-1; size: -; DNA: TGCGCCAGCAGCTACGGGGGGGATGTTTCACCCCTCCACTTT; CDR3: CASSYGGDVSPLHF
D: TRBD2; J: TRBJ2-1; V: TRBV10-3; size: once; DNA: TGTGCCATCAGTGATTCCCACAGGGCGGGGGGGGAGCAGTTCTTC; CDR3: CAISDSHRAGGEQFF
D: -; J: TRBJ2-2; V: TRBV4-1; size: once; DNA: TGCGCCAGCAGCCAGAGGACTCAGGGGATGGGCGGGGAGCTGTTTTTT; CDR3: CASSQRTQGMGGELFF
D: TRBD1; J: TRBJ1-2; V: TRBV6-4; size: -; DNA: TGTGCCAGCAGTAACCCGGGACAGGGGGCAGGCTACACCTTC; CDR3: CASSNPGQGAGYTF
D: -; J: TRBJ1-1; V: TRBV28; size: few; DNA: TGTGCCACCGTATGGGGCAGTACTATGAACACTGAAGCTTTCTTT; CDR3: CATVWGSTMNTEAFF
D: -; J: TRBJ1-1; V: TRBV19; size: few; DNA: TGTGCCAGTAGCATTACTAACACTGAAGCTTTCTTT; CDR3: CASSITNTEAFF
D: -; J: TRBJ1-2; V: TRBV10-1; size: -; DNA: TGCGCCAGCAGTGAGAGTCGCAGGGAACACGGCTACACCTTC; CDR3: CASSESRREHGYTF
D: TRBD1; J: TRBJ2-4; V: TRBV25-1; size: -; DNA: TGTGCCAGCAGTGAACGGGACAGCGCCAAAAACATTCAGTACTTC; CDR3: CASSERDSAKNIQYF
D: TRBD1; J: TRBJ1-2; V: TRBV5-1; size: -; DNA: TGCGCCAGCAGCCAGGGACAGGGCAACTATGGCTACACCTTC; CDR3: CASSQGQGNYGYTF
D: -; J: TRBJ1-4; V: TRBV20-1; size: -; DNA: TGCAGTGCGAGTGGATTAGTTCATGAAAAACTGTTTTTT; CDR3: CSASGLVHEKLFF
D: -; J: TRBJ1-2; V: TRBV30; size: -; DNA: TGTGCCTGGGGGTCGGAATTTCCAGGAGAGGGAAGCTACACCTTC; CDR3: CAWGSEFPGEGSYTF
D: -; J: TRBJ2-2; V: TRBV5-6; size: -; DNA: TGTGCCAGCGGCAAGAACACCGGGGAGCTGTTTTTT; CDR3: CASGKNTGELFF
D: -; J: TRBJ2-1; V: TRBV10-2; size: -; DNA: TGCGCCAGCAGTGGTCAATTGAGCTCCTACAATGAGCAGTTCTTC; CDR3: CASSGQLSSYNEQFF
D: TRBD1; J: TRBJ2-2; V: TRBV29-1; size: -; DNA: TGCAGCGGTGGACAGGGCGGGGAGCTGTTTTTT; CDR3: CSGGQGGELFF
D: -; J: TRBJ1-1; V: TRBV21-1; size: -; DNA: TGTGCCAGCAGCAACGGGTTCAGGTGTGAGGGGACAGATAAAAAACCGAACACTGAAGCTTTCTTT; CDR3: CASSNGFRCEGTDKKPNTEAFF
D: -; J: TRBJ1-2; V: TRBV30; size: -; DNA: TGTGCCTGGGGACAGTTGGGTCTAGGAGGCTACACCTTC; CDR3: CAWGQLGLGGYTF
D: TRBD1; J: TRBJ2-7; V: TRBV6-5; size: -; DNA: TGTGCCAGCACCCCCGACAGGGAATCCTACGAGCAGTACTTC; CDR3: CASTPDRESYEQYF
D: -; J: TRBJ1-6; V: TRBV10-3; size: -; DNA: TGTGCCATCAGTGAGATGGGCCCCAATTCACCCCTCCACTTT; CDR3: CAISEMGPNSPLHF
D: -; J: TRBJ1-5; V: TRBV28; size: -; DNA: TGTGCCAGCAAACCAAGCCAGGGGAGAGACAATCAGCCCCAGCATTTT; CDR3: CASKPSQGRDNQPQHF
D: TRBD1; J: TRBJ2-7; V: TRBV7-8; size: -; DNA: TGTGCCAGCGGCGTACCAGGGGGTCACCACGAGCAGTACTTC; CDR3: CASGVPGGHHEQYF
D: -; J: TRBJ1-2; V: TRBV13; size: -; DNA: TGTGCCAGCAGCTTAGGGACTTTAGGCTACACCTTC; CDR3: CASSLGTLGYTF
D: -; J: TRBJ2-5; V: TRBV3-1/TRBV3-2; size: -; DNA: TGTGCCAGCAGCCAAGACAAGCTGGGGGGACAGGAGACCCAGTACTTC; CDR3: CASSQDKLGGQETQYF
D: TRBD2; J: TRBJ2-2; V: TRBV4-1; size: -; DNA: TGCGCCAGCAGCCACCCCAGAAGGGCTAGCGGGGGCCCCACCGGGGAGCTGTTTTTT; CDR3: CASSHPRRASGGPTGELFF
D: -; J: TRBJ2-3; V: TRBV10-1; size: -; DNA: TGCGCCAGCACCCGAGGGGGTAACACAGATACGCAGTATTTT; CDR3: CASTRGGNTDTQYF
D: TRBD2; J: TRBJ2-5; V: TRBV29-1; size: -; DNA: TGCAGCGTCAAGCGGGGGGGCGGCGAGACCCAGTACTTC; CDR3: CSVKRGGGETQYF
D: -; J: TRBJ1-6; V: TRBV11-2; size: -; DNA: TGTGCCAGCAGCTTAGTGGGGAGGCCCCTCCACTTT; CDR3: CASSLVGRPLHF
D: -; J: TRBJ1-1; V: TRBV7-7; size: -; DNA: TGTGCCAGCAGTCCCAAGGCGGCTGAAGCTTTCTTT; CDR3: CASSPKAAEAFF
D: TRBD1; J: TRBJ2-1; V: TRBV6-5; size: -; DNA: TGTGCCAGCAGTTCATCGACAGGGAACGAGCAGTTCTTC; CDR3: CASSSSTGNEQFF
D: TRBD1; J: TRBJ1-6; V: TRBV28; size: few; DNA: TGTGCCAGCCGAGTCAGGCAGGGGGGCTGGTCACCCCTCCACTTT; CDR3: CASRVRQGGWSPLHF
D: -; J: TRBJ1-1; V: TRBV7-2; size: -; DNA: TGTGCCAGCAGCTCAAAGACGGGGTATACTGAAGCTTTCTTT; CDR3: CASSSKTGYTEAFF
D: -; J: TRBJ1-2; V: TRBV28; size: few; DNA: TGTGCCAGCAGTTTAGATGCGGGCTACACCTTC; CDR3: CASSLDAGYTF
D: TRBD2; J: TRBJ2-2; V: TRBV5-1; size: -; DNA: TGCGCCAGCACCCCGGTCACGGGGGGCGGGGAGCTGTTTTTT; CDR3: CASTPVTGGGELFF
D: -; J: TRBJ2-7; V: TRBV3-1/TRBV3-2; size: once; DNA: TGTGCCAGCAGCCACCAGGGGGGAACCTACGAGCAGTACTTC; CDR3: CASSHQGGTYEQYF
D: -; J: TRBJ1-2; V: TRBV5-4; size: -; DNA: TGTGCCAGCAGCTTGGCCGCGGGTCCCTATGGCTACACCTTC; CDR3: CASSLAAGPYGYTF
D: -; J: TRBJ2-1; V: TRBV7-2; size: -; DNA: TGTGCCAGCAGCACCACAGGGTTCTCCTACAATGAGCAGTTCTTC; CDR3: CASSTTGFSYNEQFF
D: TRBD1; J: TRBJ1-1; V: TRBV6-5; size: -; DNA: TGTGCCAGCAGTTTTAGAGGGGGCGGTGGCACTGAAGCTTTCTTT; CDR3: CASSFRGGGGTEAFF
D: -; J: TRBJ2-7; V: TRBV6-6; size: -; DNA: TGTGCCAGCAGTCGGATGGGCCAGGGTACCTACGAGCAGTACTTC; CDR3: CASSRMGQGTYEQYF
D: -; J: TRBJ1-2; V: TRBV4-3; size: -; DNA: TGCGCCAGCAGCCAAGAGGTGGGTCAGGGCAAAGGCTACACCTTC; CDR3: CASSQEVGQGKGYTF